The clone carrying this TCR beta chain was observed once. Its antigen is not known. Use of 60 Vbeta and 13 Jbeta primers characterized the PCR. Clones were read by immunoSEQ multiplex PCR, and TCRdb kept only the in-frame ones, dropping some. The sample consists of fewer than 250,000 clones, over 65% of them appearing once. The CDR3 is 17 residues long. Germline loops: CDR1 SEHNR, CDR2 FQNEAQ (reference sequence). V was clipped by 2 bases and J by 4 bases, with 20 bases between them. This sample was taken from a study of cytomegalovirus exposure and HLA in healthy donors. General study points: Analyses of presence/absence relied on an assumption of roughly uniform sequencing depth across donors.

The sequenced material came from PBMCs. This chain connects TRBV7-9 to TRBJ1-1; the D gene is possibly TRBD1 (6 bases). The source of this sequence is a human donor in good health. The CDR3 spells CASSLRSGDYRATEAFF. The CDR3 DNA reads TGTGCCAGCAGCTTACGGTCAGGGGATTACCGGGCCACTGAAGCTTTCTTT. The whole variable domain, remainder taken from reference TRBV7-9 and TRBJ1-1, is DTGVSQNPRHKITKRGQNVTFRCDPISEHNRLYWYRQTLGQGPEFLTYFQNEAQLEKSRLLSDRFSAERPKGSFSTLEIQRTEQGDSAMYLCASSLRSGDYRATEAFFGQGTRLTVV.